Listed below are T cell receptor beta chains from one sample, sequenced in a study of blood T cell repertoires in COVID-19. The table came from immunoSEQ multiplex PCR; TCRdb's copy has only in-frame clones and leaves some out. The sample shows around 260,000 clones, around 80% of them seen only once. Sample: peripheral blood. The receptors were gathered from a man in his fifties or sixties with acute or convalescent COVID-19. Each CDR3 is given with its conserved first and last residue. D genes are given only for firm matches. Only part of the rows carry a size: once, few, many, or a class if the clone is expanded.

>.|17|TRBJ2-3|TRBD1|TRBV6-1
CASREQGQGFGTDTQYF
TGTGCCAGCAGAGAACAGGGACAGGGATTCGGTACAGATACGCAGTATTTT
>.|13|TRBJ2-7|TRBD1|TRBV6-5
CACDSTGRYEQYF
TGTGCCTGCGACTCGACAGGGCGCTACGAGCAGTACTTC
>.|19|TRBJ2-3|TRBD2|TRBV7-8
CASSRLGGTSGRARDTQYF
TGTGCCAGCAGCCGCCTGGGGGGTACTAGCGGGAGGGCCAGGGATACGCAGTATTTT
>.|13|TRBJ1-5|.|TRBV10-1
CASSGQRDQPQHF
TGCGCCAGCAGTGGGCAGCGCGATCAGCCCCAGCATTTT
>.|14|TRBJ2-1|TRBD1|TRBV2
CALLPGTGDNEQFF
TGTGCCCTACTTCCGGGGACAGGGGACAATGAGCAGTTCTTC
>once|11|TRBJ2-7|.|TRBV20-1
CSALDSPEQYF
TGCAGTGCCCTGGACTCTCCCGAGCAGTACTTC
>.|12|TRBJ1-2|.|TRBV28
CASTPGEWGYTF
TGTGCCAGCACCCCGGGGGAGTGGGGCTACACCTTC
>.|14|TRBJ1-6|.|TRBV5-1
CASSLAGNNSPLHF
TGCGCCAGCAGCTTGGCGGGGAATAATTCACCCCTCCACTTT
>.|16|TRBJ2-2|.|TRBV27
CASSLRGPLQSGELFF
TGTGCCAGCAGTTTAAGGGGCCCGCTCCAGTCCGGGGAGCTGTTTTTT
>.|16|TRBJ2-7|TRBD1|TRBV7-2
CASSQGQGTGLYEQYF
TGTGCCAGCAGCCAAGGACAGGGAACGGGTCTTTACGAGCAGTACTTC
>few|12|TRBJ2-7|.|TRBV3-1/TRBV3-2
CASSQGEREQYF
TGTGCCAGCAGCCAAGGGGAGCGTGAGCAGTACTTC